The 19 T cell receptor beta chains below come from one sample, sequenced in a study of blood T cells in healthy people across ages. Primers used in a second PCR of about 6 to 12 cycles were a sample-barcoded 5' primer and a J-beta primer mix. TCRdb re-called the 5' RACE reads with MiXCR, one entry per CDR3 protein. The data show some 750,000 distinct CDR3 sequences, about a fifth seen once. Material for sequencing was blood. These receptors all come from a man aged 65 to 79 in good health.

This clonotype occurred a few times. The chain has TRBV12-3 or TRBV12-4 and TRBJ2-1; 7 nucleotides align to TRBD1. The V and J ends lost 7 bases and 0 bases, in that order; junction bases with no gene match: 9. The CDR3 extends over 16 amino acids. CDR3 protein: CASTTRGQSSYNEQFF. The CDR3 DNA reads TGTGCCAGCACTACAAGGGGACAGAGCTCCTACAATGAGCAGTTCTTC.

The rearrangement joins TRBV20-1 to TRBJ2-7, with 7 bases identical to TRBD2. CDR3 size: 14 residues. Germline CDR1 DFQATT, CDR2 SNEGSKA (reference sequence). The V gene end was trimmed by 0 bases and the J gene end by 2 bases; junction bases not matched to a gene: 4. CDR3 amino acids: CSARDLGGAYEQYF. For the CDR3, the DNA is TGCAGTGCTAGAGATCTGGGAGGGGCCTACGAGCAGTACTTC.

This clonotype was detected only a few times. The V gene is TRBV27, the J gene TRBJ2-6; a weak D match, TRBD1 (5 bases). V lost 6 bases and J 0 bases, leaving 18 bases between the germline ends. The CDR3 spans 18 residues. CDR1 and CDR2 (germline): MNHEY, SMNVEV (reference sequence). This CDR3 is CASRLRGTFSSGANVLTF. Written as DNA, the CDR3 is TGTGCCAGCAGACTAAGGGGCACTTTTAGCTCTGGGGCCAACGTCCTGACTTTC.

Details on this clonotype: Because it lacks the conserved phenylalanine or tryptophan at the end, this CDR3 is likely a read error. The chain has TRBV14 and TRBJ1-1; 7 bases are shared with TRBD1. Trimming took 4 bases from V and 11 from J; bases not matched to a gene: 13. CDR1 is SGHDN, CDR2 FVKESK, per germline. This CDR3 is 14 amino acids long. The DNA for the CDR3 is TGTGCCAGCAGCCGGAATAACAGGGGAACGGTCGCTTTCCTT. Translating gives CASSRNNRGTVAFL.

V and J are TRBV19 and TRBJ2-7, with D maybe TRBD2 (6 bases). V was shortened by 3 bases and J by 0 bases, with 9 bases between the two germline ends. There are 14 residues in the CDR3. Germline V gene sequence: CDR1 LNHDA, CDR2 SQIVND (reference sequence). DNA of the CDR3: TGTGCCAGTAGTATGGGGGGATCCTCCTACGAGCAGTACTTC. It codes for CASSMGGSSYEQYF.

The sample holds a few counts of this clonotype. The J gene is TRBJ1-1, the V gene TRBV27, with TRBD1 matching over 11 bases. The germline V gene encodes CDR1 MNHEY and CDR2 SMNVEV (reference sequence). The CDR3 is 14 amino acids. V dropped 6 bases and J dropped 9; count of bases not matched to a gene: 9. The CDR3 loop is CASSRGQGATQAFF. The DNA for the CDR3 is TGTGCCAGCAGCAGAGGACAGGGGGCGACTCAAGCTTTCTTT.

This chain links TRBV5-1 with TRBJ1-2, with a tentative D call TRBD1 (6 bases). The length of the CDR3 is 12 residues. V lost 6 bases and J lost 6, with 12 bases in between. Germline-derived CDR1 and CDR2 are SGHRS and YFSETQ. The CDR3 spells CASNEQGHGYTF. The CDR3 DNA sequence: TGCGCCAGCAACGAACAGGGTCATGGCTACACCTTC. The complete variable domain, with remaining parts taken from reference TRBV5-1 and TRBJ1-2, reads KAGVTQTPRYLIKTRGQQVTLSCSPISGHRSVSWYQQTPGQGLQFLFEYFSETQRNKGNFPGRFSGRQFSNSRSEMNVSTLELGDSALYLCASNEQGHGYTFGSGTRLTVV.

This clonotype was counted only a few times. The rearrangement joins TRBV11-2 to TRBJ2-1; 10 bases map to TRBD2. The V and J ends lost 3 bases and 5 bases, in that order; junction bases with no gene match: 4. CDR3 length equals 15 residues. CDR1 and CDR2 from the germline V gene are SGHAT and FQNNGV. This CDR3 reads CASSLLAGEDNEQFF. CDR3 nucleotide sequence: TGTGCCAGCAGCTTGCTAGCGGGAGAGGACAATGAGCAGTTCTTC. The full variable domain, with the rest looked up from reference TRBV11-2 and TRBJ2-1, is EAGVAQSPRYKIIEKRQSVAFWCNPISGHATLYWYQQILGQGPKLLIQFQNNGVVDDSQLPKDRFSAERLKGVDSTLKIQPAKLEDSAVYLCASSLLAGEDNEQFFGPGTRLTVL.

V and J are TRBV5-5 and TRBJ1-2; a weak D match, TRBD1 (5 bases). CDR1 and CDR2 (germline): SGHKS, YYEKEE (reference sequence). CDR3 length: 12 residues. The V gene lost 4 bases and the J gene lost 6 bases, with 10 bases spanning the gap. The CDR3 region is CASSPTEDGYTF. The CDR3 DNA follows: TGTGCCAGCAGCCCGACAGAAGATGGCTACACCTTC.

There are a few counts of this clonotype. The CDR3 bases are TGTGCCAGCAGCTCGACTATCGAGTATAACGAAAAACTGTTTTTT. As protein: CASSSTIEYNEKLFF. J is TRBJ1-4 and V is TRBV11-3; D ambiguous. The V end was cut by 4 bases, the J end by 8 bases, with 17 bases between. CDR3 length equals 15 residues. The germline CDR1 and CDR2 sequences are SGHNT and YENEEA.

A few counts support this clonotype. The rearrangement links TRBV10-3 to TRBJ2-1; either TRBD1 or TRBD2 may supply D (6 bases each). Between the trimmed V and J ends, which lost 5 bases and 4 bases, there was a span of 18 bases. CDR1 is ENHRY and CDR2 is SYGVKD in the germline V gene. This CDR3 comprises 16 residues. CDR3 nucleotide sequence: TGTGCCATCAGTCTAGGCAAATCGGGGGCTTACAATGAGCAGTTCTTC. Its translation is CAISLGKSGAYNEQFF.

V is TRBV7-2 and J is TRBJ2-2; D remains unclear. CDR3 length: 15 amino acids. V gave up 2 bases and J gave up 2 bases, with 9 bases separating them. Germline V gives CDR1 SGHTA, CDR2 FQGNSA. This CDR3 is CASSLRHGNTGELFF. The CDR3 nucleotides read TGTGCCAGCAGCTTAAGACACGGAAACACCGGGGAGCTGTTTTTT.

This clonotype was detected only a few times. The chain joins TRBV12-3 or TRBV12-4 to TRBJ1-5, with D possibly being TRBD1 (5 bases). V was shortened by 5 bases and J by 9 bases, with 17 bases between the two germline ends. The CDR3 length is 14 residues. CDR3 protein: CASSMGGAELPQHF. Here the CDR3 DNA reads TGTGCCAGCAGTATGGGAGGGGCTGAACTGCCCCAGCATTTT.

V gene TRBV12-3 or TRBV12-4 combines with J gene TRBJ2-1; TRBD1 agrees at 8 bases. The length of the CDR3 is 16 residues. After removal of 0 bases from V and 5 bases from J, the junction contained 6 bases not matched to a gene. The CDR3 DNA follows: TGTGCCAGCAGTTTAGCTCTGGGACAGGTAAACAATGAGCAGTTCTTC. Protein product: CASSLALGQVNNEQFF.

Regarding this clonotype: One end of the junction does not line up with germline, which may come from a read error. This chain connects TRBV12-3 or TRBV12-4 to TRBJ2-3; 7 positions match TRBD1. This CDR3 is built from 14 residues. The CDR3 sequence: CASSPDRVADAQYF. In DNA, the CDR3 is TGTGCCAGCAGTCCCGACAGGGTCGCAGATGCGCAGTATTTT.

The rearrangement uses TRBV7-2 and TRBJ2-7, with D uncertain. CDR3 length: 15 amino acids. The V gene lost 3 bases and the J gene lost 2 bases, with 14 bases spanning the gap. Germline V gene sequence: CDR1 SGHTA, CDR2 FQGNSA. CDR3 in DNA: TGTGCCAGCAGCTTCAGTTCAGCGTTCCCCTACGAGCAGTACTTC. This translates into CASSFSSAFPYEQYF.

This clonotype came up a few times. The rearrangement joins TRBV12-3 or TRBV12-4 to TRBJ2-7; possible D gene TRBD1, 5 bases. TRBJ2-1 explains the end of the DNA better; the J call may be wrong. CDR3 length: 13 amino acids. The CDR3 reads CASSLGRVDEQFF. The CDR3 DNA follows: TGTGCCAGCAGTTTGGGCAGGGTCGATGAGCAGTTCTTC.

The rearrangement links TRBV29-1 to TRBJ1-1; no reliable D call. Deletions cut 3 bases from V and 0 bases from J, with 11 bases between. CDR3 size: 14 residues. CDR1 is SQVTM and CDR2 is ANQGSEA in the germline V gene. The CDR3 sequence is CSVEESGMNTEAFF. CDR3 sequence (DNA): TGCAGCGTTGAGGAATCTGGGATGAACACTGAAGCTTTCTTT.

This clonotype was seen a handful of times. This sequence joins TRBV5-1 and TRBJ1-2; no definite D call. CDR3 size: 14 residues. Germline lookup yields CDR1 SGHRS and CDR2 YFSETQ. Trimming took off 0 bases at V and 0 bases at J, with 6 bases between the two ends. The CDR3 region has the DNA TGCGCCAGCAGCTTGGTACCGACTAACTATGGCTACACCTTC. This gives the protein CASSLVPTNYGYTF.